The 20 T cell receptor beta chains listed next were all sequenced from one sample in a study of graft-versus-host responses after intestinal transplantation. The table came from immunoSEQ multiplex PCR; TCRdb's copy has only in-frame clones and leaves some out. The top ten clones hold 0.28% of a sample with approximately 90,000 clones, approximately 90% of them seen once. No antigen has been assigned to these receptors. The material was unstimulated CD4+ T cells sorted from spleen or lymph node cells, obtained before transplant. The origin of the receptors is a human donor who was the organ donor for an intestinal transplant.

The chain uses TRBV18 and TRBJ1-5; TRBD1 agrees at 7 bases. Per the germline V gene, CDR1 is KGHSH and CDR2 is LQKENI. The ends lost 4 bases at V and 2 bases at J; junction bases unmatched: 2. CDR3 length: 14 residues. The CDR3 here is CASSHTGGNQPQHF. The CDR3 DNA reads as TGTGCCAGCTCACATACAGGGGGCAATCAGCCCCAGCATTTT.

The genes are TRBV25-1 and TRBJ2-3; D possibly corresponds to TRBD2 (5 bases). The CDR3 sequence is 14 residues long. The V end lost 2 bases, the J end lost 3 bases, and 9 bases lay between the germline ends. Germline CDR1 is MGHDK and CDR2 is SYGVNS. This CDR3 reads CASSEPSRTDTQYF. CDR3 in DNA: TGTGCCAGCAGTGAACCTAGCAGGACAGATACGCAGTATTTT.

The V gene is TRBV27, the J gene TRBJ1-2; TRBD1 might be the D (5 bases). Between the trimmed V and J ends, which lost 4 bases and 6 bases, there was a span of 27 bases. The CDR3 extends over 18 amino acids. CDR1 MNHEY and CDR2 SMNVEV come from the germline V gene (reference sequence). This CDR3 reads CASSSQPPSAGRGDGYTF. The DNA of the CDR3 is TGTGCCAGCAGTTCCCAGCCCCCTTCGGCAGGGAGGGGAGATGGCTACACCTTC.

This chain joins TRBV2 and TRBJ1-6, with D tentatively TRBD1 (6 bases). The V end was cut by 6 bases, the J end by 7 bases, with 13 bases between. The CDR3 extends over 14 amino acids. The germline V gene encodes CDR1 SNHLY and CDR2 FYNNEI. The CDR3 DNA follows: TGTGCCAGCAGGAGGGGGGGGGCCAATTCACCCCTCCACTTT. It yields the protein CASRRGGANSPLHF.

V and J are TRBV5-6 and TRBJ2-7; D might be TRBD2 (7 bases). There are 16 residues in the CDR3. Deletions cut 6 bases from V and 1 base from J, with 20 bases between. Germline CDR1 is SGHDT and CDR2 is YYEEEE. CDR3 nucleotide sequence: TGTGCCAGCACCGGGGGGCCTAATACATTTTCCTACGAGCAGTACTTC. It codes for CASTGGPNTFSYEQYF.

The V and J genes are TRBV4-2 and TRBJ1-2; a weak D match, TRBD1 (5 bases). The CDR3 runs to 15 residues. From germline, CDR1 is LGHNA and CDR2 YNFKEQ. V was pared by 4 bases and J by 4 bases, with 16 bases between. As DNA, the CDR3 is TGTGCCAGCAGCCTAAACCCGGGGGACCGCTATGGCTACACCTTC. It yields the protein CASSLNPGDRYGYTF.

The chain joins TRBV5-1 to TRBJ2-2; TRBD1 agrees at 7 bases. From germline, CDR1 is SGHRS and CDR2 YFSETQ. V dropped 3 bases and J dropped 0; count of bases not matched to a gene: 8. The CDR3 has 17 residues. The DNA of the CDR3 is TGCGCCAGCAGCTCAAAAACAGGGGCCTCGAACACCGGGGAGCTGTTTTTT. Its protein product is CASSSKTGASNTGELFF.

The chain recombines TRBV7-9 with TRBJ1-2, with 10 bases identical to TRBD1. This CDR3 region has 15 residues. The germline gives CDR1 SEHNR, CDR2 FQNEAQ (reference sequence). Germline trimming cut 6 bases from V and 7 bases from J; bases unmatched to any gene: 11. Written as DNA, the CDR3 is TGTGCCAGCAGTCCTTCGGACAGGGGGAAAGGTGGCTACACCTTC. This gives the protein CASSPSDRGKGGYTF. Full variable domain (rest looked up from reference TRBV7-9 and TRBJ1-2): DTGVSQNPRHKITKRGQNVTFRCDPISEHNRLYWYRQTLGQGPEFLTYFQNEAQLEKSRLLSDRFSAERPKGSFSTLEIQRTEQGDSAMYLCASSPSDRGKGGYTFGSGTRLTVV.

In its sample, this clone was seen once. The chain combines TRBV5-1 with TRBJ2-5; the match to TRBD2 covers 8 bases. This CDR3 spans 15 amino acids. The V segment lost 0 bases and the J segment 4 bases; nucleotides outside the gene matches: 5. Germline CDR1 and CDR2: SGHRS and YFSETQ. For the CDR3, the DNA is TGCGCCAGCAGCTTGGAAGCGGGAGCTCGAGAGACCCAGTACTTC. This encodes CASSLEAGARETQYF.

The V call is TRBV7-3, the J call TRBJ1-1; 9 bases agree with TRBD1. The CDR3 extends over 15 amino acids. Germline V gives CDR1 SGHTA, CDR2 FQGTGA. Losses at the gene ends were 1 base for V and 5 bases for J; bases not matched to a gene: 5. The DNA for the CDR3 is TGTGCCAGCAGCTTAAGTCGGGACAGGGAAACTGAAGCTTTCTTT. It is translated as CASSLSRDRETEAFF. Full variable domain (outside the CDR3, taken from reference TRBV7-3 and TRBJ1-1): GAGVSQTPSNKVTEKGKYVELRCDPISGHTALYWYRQSLGQGPEFLIYFQGTGAADDSGLPNDRFFAVRPEGSVSTLKIQRTERGDSAVYLCASSLSRDRETEAFFGQGTRLTVV.

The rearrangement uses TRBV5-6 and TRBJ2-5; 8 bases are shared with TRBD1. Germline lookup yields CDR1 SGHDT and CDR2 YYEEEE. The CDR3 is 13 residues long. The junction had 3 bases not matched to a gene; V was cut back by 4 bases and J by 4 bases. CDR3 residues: CASSATGVETQYF. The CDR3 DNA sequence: TGTGCCAGCAGCGCGACAGGGGTAGAGACCCAGTACTTC.

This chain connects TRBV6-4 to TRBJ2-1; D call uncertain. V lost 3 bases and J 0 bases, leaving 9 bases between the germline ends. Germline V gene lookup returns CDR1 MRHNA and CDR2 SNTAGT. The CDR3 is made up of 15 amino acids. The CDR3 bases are TGTGCCAGCAGTGAGTTAGCTAGCTCCTACAATGAGCAGTTCTTC. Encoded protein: CASSELASSYNEQFF.

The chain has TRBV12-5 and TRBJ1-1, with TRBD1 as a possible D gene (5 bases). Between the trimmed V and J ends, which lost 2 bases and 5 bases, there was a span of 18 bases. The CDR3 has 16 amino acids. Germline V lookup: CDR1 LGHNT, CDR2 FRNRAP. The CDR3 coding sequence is TGTGCTAGTGGTTTGTGGGACTCCCATCTTTCGACTGAAGCTTTCTTT. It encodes CASGLWDSHLSTEAFF.

The DNA for the CDR3 is TGTGCCAGCAGTTTTCCGTACTATGGCTACACCTTC. Translated, it gives CASSFPYYGYTF. The V and J genes are TRBV28 and TRBJ1-2; D is undetermined. The CDR3 runs 12 residues. Trimming removed 3 bases at V and 3 bases at J, with 5 bases between. Per germline, CDR1 MDHEN and CDR2 SYDVKM.

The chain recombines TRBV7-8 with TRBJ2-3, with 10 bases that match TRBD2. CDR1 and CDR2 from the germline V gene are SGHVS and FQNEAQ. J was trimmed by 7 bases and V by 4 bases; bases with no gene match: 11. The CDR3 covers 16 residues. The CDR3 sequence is CASSSHVAGGLYTQYF. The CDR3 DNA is TGTGCCAGCAGCTCCCATGTAGCGGGGGGACTTTATACGCAGTATTTT. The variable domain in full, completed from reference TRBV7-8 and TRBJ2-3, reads GAGVSQSPRYKVAKRGQDVALRCDPISGHVSLFWYQQALGQGPEFLTYFQNEAQLDKSGLPSDRFFAERPEGSVSTLKIQRTQQEDSAVYLCASSSHVAGGLYTQYFGPGTRLTVL.

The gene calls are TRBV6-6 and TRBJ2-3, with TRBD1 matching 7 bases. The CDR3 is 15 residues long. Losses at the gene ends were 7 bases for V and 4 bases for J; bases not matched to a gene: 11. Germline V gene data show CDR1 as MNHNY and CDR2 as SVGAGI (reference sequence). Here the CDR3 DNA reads TGTGCCAGCACCGAACCCCGGACAGGAGCAGATACGCAGTATTTT. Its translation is CASTEPRTGADTQYF.

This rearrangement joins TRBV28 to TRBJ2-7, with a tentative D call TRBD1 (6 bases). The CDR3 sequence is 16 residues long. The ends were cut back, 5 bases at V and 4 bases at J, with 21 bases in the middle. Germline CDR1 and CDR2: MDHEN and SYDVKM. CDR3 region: CASSGFSGVSIYEQYF. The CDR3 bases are TGTGCCAGCAGTGGGTTTTCAGGGGTTTCCATTTACGAGCAGTACTTC.

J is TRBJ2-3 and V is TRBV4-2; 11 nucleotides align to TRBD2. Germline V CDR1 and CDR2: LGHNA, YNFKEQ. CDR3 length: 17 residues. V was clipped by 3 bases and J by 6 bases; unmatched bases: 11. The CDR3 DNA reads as TGTGCCAGCAGCCAGACCCCGAGTAGCGGGGGGGCGGATACGCAGTATTTT. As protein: CASSQTPSSGGADTQYF.

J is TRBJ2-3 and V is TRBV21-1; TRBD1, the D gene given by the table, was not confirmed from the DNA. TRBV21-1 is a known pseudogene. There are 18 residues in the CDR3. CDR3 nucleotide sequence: TGTGCCAGCAGCTACGACAGGTCTCCTCCCCGGAGCACAGATACGCAGTATTTT. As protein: CASSYDRSPPRSTDTQYF.

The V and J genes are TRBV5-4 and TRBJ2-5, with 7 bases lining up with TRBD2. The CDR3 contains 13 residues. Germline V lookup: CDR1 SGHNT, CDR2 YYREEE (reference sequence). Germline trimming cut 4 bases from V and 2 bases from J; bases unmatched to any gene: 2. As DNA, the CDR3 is TGTGCCAGCAGCGCAGCGGGGCAAGAGACCCAGTACTTC. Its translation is CASSAAGQETQYF.